Below, 3 T cell receptor beta chains from the same sample are listed, as sequenced in a study of human T cells and chemical hapten exposure. It was the library that attached unique molecular identifiers to individual cDNA molecules. TCRdb redid the calling of the reads with MiXCR, one entry per CDR3 protein. The sample carries approximately 4,500 distinct CDR3 sequences, approximately 49% recorded once. Documented treatment: therapeutic diphenylcyclopropenone sensitization with weekly scalp DPC. This material consisted of whole blood, taken before DPC sensitization or 2, 6, or about 24 weeks after (not recorded which). The receptor source for this set is an adult with alopecia areata. Some clones in this sample may be carry-over from other donors' samples. This table probably holds off-target reads from a library built for another chain.

This clonotype was detected a few times. This chain connects TRBV6-1 to TRBJ2-1, with D possibly TRBD2 on 7 matching bases. The germline V gene has CDR1 MNHNS and CDR2 SASEGT. V dropped 2 bases and J dropped 0 bases, with 14 bases sitting between them. The CDR3 consists of 17 residues. This chain's CDR3 is CASSEQKGGASYNEQFF. CDR3 coding DNA: TGTGCCAGCAGTGAACAAAAAGGGGGGGCCTCCTACAATGAGCAGTTCTTC.

The V gene is TRBV4-1, the J gene TRBJ2-7; perhaps TRBD1 as D (5 bases). The V end lost 4 bases, the J end lost 2 bases, and 12 bases lay between the germline ends. This CDR3 has 14 residues. Germline-derived CDR1 and CDR2 are MGHRA and YSYEKL. This CDR3 is CASSLQGFAYEQYF. CDR3 coding DNA: TGCGCCAGCAGCCTGCAGGGATTTGCCTACGAGCAGTACTTC.

This chain connects TRBV28 to TRBJ2-4; D is uncertain. Trimming removed 6 bases at V and 7 bases at J, with 10 bases between. The CDR3 sequence is 12 residues long. Germline CDR1 is MDHEN and CDR2 is SYDVKM. The CDR3 loop reads CASSPRLNIQYF. As DNA, the CDR3 is TGTGCCAGCAGCCCTCGTCTCAACATTCAGTACTTC.